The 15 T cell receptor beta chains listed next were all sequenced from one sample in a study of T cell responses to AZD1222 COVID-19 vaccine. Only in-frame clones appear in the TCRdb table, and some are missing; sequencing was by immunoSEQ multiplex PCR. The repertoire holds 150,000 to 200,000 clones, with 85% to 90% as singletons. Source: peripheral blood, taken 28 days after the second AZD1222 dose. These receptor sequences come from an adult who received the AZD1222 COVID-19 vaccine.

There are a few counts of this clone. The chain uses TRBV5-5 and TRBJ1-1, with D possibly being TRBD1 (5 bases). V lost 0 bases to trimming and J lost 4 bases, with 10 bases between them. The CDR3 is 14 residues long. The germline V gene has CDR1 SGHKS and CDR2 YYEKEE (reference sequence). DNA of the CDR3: TGTGCCAGCAGCTTGGGAGGGGAGAGCACTGAAGCTTTCTTT. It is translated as CASSLGGESTEAFF.

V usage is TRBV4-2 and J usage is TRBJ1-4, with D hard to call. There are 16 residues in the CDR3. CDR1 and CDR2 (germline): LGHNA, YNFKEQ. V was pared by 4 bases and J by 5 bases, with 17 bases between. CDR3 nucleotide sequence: TGTGCCAGCAGCCCTTCTGGACGGGCTAAAAATGAAAAACTGTTTTTT. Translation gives CASSPSGRAKNEKLFF.

The CDR3 loop reads CASTTGVSYNEQFF. Here the CDR3 DNA reads TGTGCCAGCACGACAGGGGTGTCCTACAATGAGCAGTTCTTC. The chain couples TRBV3-1 (or the pseudogene TRBV3-2) to TRBJ2-1, with 8 bases that match TRBD1. Germline loops: CDR1 LGHDT, CDR2 YNNKEL (reference sequence). V was pared by 7 bases and J by 1 base, with 3 bases of the junction left unmatched. The CDR3 is 14 amino acids.

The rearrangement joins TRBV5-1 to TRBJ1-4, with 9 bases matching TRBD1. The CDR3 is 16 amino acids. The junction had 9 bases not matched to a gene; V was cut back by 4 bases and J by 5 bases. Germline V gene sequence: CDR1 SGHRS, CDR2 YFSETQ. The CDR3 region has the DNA TGCGCCAGCAGCGCGGACAGGGGAGGGCCCAATGAAAAACTGTTTTTT. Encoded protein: CASSADRGGPNEKLFF. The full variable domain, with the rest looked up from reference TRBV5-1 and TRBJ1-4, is KAGVTQTPRYLIKTRGQQVTLSCSPISGHRSVSWYQQTPGQGLQFLFEYFSETQRNKGNFPGRFSGRQFSNSRSEMNVSTLELGDSALYLCASSADRGGPNEKLFFGSGTQLSVL.

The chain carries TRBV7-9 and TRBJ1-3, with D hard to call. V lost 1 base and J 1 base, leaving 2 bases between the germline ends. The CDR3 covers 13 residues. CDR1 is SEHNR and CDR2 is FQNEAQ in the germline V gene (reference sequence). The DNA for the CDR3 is TGTGCCAGCAGCTTAGAGTCTGGAAACACCATATATTTT. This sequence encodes CASSLESGNTIYF.

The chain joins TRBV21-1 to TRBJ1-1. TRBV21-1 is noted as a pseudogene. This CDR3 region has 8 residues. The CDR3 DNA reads TGTGCCAGCAGCCCGGCTTTCTTT. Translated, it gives CASSPAFF.

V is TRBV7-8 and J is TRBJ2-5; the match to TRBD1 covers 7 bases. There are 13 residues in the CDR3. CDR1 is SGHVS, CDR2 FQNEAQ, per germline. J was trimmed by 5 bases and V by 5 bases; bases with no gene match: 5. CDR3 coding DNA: TGTGCCAGCAGCCGGACAGGTCAGGAGACCCAGTACTTC. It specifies CASSRTGQETQYF.

In DNA, the CDR3 is TGTGCCAGCACTCATCAGGGCCCGAATTATATGAACTATGGCTACACCTTC. It is translated as CASTHQGPNYMNYGYTF. This chain links TRBV27 with TRBJ1-2, with TRBD1 as a possible D gene (5 bases). V gave up 7 bases and J gave up 2 bases, with 23 bases separating them. Per the germline V gene, CDR1 is MNHEY and CDR2 is SMNVEV (reference sequence). The CDR3 is 17 amino acids.

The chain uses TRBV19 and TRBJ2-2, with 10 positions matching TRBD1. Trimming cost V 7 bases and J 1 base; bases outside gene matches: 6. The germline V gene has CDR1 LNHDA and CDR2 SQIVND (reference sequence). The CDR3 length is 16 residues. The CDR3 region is CASIPRDRGNTGELFF. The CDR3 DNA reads TGTGCCAGTATCCCCCGGGACAGGGGGAACACCGGGGAGCTGTTTTTT.

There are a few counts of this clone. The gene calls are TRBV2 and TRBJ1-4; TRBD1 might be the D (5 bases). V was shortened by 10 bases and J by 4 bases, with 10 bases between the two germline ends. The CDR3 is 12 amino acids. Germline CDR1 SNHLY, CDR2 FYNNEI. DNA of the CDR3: TGTGCCACCTCGCAGGGTAATGAAAAACTGTTTTTT. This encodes CATSQGNEKLFF.

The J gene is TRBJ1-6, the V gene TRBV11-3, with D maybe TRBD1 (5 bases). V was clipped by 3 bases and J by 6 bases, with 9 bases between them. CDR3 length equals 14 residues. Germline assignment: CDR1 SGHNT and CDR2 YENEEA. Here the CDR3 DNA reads TGTGCCAGCAGCTTGGGACCCCCTAATTCACCCCTCCACTTT. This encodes CASSLGPPNSPLHF.

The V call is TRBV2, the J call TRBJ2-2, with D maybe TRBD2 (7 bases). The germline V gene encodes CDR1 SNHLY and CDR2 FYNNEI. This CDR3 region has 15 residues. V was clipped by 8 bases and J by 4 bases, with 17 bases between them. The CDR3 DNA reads TGTGCCAGCCTAAAGGGGGGGTCAGGCACCGGGGAGCTGTTTTTT. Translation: CASLKGGSGTGELFF.

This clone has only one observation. The CDR3 nucleotides are TGCGCCAGCAGTGTTGTGGGAGGGGAGCTGTTTTTT. This translates into CASSVVGGELFF. The rearrangement joins TRBV10-1 to TRBJ2-2; D is ambiguous. V dropped 4 bases and J dropped 8 bases, with 8 bases sitting between them. CDR1 and CDR2 (germline): WNHNN, SYGVQD (reference sequence). This CDR3 region has 12 residues.

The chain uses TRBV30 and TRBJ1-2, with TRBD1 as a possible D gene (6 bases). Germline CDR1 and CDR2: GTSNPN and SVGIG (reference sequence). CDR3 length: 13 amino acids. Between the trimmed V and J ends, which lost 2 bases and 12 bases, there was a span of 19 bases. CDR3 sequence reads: CAWSTQRVPGDTF. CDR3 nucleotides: TGTGCCTGGAGTACGCAGAGGGTACCAGGGGACACCTTC.

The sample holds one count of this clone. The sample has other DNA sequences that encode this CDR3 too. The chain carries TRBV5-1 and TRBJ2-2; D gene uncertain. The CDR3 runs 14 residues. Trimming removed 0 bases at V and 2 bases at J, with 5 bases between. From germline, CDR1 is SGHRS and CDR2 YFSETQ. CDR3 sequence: CASSLGQNTGELFF. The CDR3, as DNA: TGCGCCAGCAGCTTGGGGCAAAACACCGGGGAGCTGTTTTTT.